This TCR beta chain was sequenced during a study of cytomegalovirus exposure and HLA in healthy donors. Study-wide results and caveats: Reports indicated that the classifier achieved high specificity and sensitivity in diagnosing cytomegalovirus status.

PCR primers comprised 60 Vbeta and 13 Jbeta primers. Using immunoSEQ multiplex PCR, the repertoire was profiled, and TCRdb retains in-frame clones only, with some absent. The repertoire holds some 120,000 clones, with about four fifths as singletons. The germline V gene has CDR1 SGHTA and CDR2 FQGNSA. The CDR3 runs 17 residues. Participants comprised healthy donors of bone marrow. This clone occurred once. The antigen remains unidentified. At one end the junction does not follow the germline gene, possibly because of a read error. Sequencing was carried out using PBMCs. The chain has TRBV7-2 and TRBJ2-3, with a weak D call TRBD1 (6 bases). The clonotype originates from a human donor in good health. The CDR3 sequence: CASSLASPGQPTDTQYF. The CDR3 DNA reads TGTGCCAGCAGCCTAGCCTCGCCGGGACAACCCACAGATACGCAGTATTTT.